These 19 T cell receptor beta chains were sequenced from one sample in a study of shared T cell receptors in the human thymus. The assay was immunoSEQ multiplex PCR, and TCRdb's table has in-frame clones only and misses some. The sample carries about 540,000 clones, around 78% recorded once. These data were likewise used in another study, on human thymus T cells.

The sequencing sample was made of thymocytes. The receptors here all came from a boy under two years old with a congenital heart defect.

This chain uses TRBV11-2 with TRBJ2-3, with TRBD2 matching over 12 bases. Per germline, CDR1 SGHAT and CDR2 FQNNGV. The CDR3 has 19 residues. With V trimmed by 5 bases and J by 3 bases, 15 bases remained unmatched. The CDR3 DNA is TGTGCCAGCAGCACGGGGGCCCTAGCGGGAGGGTTAAGTACAGATACGCAGTATTTT. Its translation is CASSTGALAGGLSTDTQYF.

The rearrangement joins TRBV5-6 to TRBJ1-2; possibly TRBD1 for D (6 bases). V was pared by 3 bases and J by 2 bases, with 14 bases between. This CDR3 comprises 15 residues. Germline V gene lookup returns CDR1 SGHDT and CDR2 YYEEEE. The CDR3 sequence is CASSSTGFLNYGYTF. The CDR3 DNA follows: TGTGCCAGCAGCTCCACAGGGTTTTTAAACTATGGCTACACCTTC.

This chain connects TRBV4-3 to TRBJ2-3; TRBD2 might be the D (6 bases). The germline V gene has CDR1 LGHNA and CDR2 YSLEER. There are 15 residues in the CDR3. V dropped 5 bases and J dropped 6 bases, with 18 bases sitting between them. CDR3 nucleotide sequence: TGCGCCAGCAGCGAGGGGACTTACCCACGGGATACGCAGTATTTT. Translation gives CASSEGTYPRDTQYF.

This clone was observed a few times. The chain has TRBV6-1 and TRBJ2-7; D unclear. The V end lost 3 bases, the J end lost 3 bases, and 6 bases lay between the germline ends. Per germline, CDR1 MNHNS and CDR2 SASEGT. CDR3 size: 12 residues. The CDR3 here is CASSDGNYEQYF. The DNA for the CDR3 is TGTGCCAGCAGTGATGGCAACTACGAGCAGTACTTC.

The CDR3 protein is CASSVPDRSEGYTF. CDR3 bases: TGTGCCAGCAGTGTCCCCGACAGGAGTGAAGGCTACACCTTC. The chain recombines TRBV6-1 with TRBJ1-2; possibly TRBD1 for D (6 bases). Germline V gene data show CDR1 as MNHNS and CDR2 as SASEGT. V was trimmed by 4 bases and J by 8 bases, leaving 17 bases between them. CDR3 length: 14 amino acids.

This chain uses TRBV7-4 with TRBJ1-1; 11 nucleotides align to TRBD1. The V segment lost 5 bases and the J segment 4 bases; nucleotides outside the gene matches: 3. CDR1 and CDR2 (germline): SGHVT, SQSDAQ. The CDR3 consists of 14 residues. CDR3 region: CASSEGQGATEAFF. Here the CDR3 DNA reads TGTGCCAGCAGCGAAGGACAGGGGGCCACTGAAGCTTTCTTT.

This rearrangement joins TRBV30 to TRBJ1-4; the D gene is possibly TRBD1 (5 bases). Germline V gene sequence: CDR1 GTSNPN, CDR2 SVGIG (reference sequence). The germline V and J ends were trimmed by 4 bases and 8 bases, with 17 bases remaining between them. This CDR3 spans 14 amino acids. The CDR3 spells CAWKMGGPREKLFF. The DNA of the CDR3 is TGTGCCTGGAAGATGGGGGGACCCAGGGAAAAACTGTTTTTT.

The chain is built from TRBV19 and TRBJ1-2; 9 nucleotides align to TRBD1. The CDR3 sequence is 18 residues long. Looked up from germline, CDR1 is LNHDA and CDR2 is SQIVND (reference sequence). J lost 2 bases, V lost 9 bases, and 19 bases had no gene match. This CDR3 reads CASRETGGTTTMNYGYTF. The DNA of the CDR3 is TGTGCCAGCCGGGAGACAGGGGGTACTACAACTATGAACTATGGCTACACCTTC.

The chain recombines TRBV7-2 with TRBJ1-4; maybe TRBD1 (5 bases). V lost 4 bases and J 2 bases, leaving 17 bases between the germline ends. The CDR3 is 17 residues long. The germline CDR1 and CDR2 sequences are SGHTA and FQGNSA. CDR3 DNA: TGTGCCAGCAGCTCATGGCAGGGAGGGTTGACTAATGAAAAACTGTTTTTT. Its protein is CASSSWQGGLTNEKLFF.

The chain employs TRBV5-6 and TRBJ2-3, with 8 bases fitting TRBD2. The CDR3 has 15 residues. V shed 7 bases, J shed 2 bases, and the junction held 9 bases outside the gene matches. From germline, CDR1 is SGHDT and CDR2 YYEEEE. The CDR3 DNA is TGTGCCAGCTTAGGGAGGGGACTAGACACAGATACGCAGTATTTT. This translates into CASLGRGLDTDTQYF.

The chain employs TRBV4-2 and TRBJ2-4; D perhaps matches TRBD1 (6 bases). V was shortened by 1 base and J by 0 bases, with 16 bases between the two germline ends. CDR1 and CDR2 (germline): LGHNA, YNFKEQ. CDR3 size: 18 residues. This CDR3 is CASSQVSGRGLAKNIQYF. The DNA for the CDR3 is TGTGCCAGCAGCCAAGTCTCCGGCAGGGGCTTAGCCAAAAACATTCAGTACTTC.

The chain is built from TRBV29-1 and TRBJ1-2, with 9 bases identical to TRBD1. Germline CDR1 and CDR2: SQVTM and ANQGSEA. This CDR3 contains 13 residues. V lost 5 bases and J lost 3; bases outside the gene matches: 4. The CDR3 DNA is TGCAGCGTTAAACAGGGGGCTGACTATGGCTACACCTTC. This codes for CSVKQGADYGYTF. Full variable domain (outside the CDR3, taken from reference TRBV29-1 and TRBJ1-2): SAVISQKPSRDICQRGTSLTIQCQVDSQVTMMFWYRQQPGQSLTLIATANQGSEATYESGFVIDKFPISRPNLTFSTLTVSNMSPEDSSIYLCSVKQGADYGYTFGSGTRLTVV.

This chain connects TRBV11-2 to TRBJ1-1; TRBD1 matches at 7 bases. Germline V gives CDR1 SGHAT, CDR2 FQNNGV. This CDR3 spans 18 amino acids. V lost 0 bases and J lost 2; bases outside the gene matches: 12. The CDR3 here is CASSLDPPAGQTNTEAFF. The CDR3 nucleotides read TGTGCCAGCAGCTTAGATCCCCCCGCGGGACAGACCAACACTGAAGCTTTCTTT.

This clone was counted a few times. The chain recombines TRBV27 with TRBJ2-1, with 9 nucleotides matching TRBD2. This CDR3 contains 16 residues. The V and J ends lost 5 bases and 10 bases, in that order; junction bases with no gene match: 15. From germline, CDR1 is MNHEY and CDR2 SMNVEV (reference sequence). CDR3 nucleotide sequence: TGTGCCAGCAGTCCAATCCCTAGCGGGGAGGGTCGGGAGCAGTTCTTC. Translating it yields CASSPIPSGEGREQFF.

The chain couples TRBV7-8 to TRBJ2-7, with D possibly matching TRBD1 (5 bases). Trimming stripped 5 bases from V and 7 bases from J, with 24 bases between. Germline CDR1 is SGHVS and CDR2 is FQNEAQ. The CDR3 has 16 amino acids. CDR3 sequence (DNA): TGTGCCAGCAGCCCCCCGCAGGGTCTCCCCCCCTGGGAGCAGTACTTC. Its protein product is CASSPPQGLPPWEQYF.

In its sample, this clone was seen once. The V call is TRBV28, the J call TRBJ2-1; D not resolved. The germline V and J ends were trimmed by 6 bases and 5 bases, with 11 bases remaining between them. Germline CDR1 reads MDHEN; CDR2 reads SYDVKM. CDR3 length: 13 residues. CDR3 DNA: TGTGCCAGCAGCTCCTTGGCCCACAATGAGCAGTTCTTC. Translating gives CASSSLAHNEQFF.

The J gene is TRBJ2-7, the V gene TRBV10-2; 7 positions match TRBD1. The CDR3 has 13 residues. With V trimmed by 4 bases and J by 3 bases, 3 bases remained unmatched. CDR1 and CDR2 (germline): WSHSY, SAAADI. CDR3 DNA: TGCGCCAGCAGTGTAGGGGGCTTCTACGAGCAGTACTTC. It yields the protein CASSVGGFYEQYF.

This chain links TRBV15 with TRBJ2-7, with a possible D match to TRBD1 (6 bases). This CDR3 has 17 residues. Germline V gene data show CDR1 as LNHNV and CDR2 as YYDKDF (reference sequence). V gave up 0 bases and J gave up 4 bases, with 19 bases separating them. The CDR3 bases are TGTGCCACCAGCAGAGATCCCCTTGGGGACACGGTTTACGAGCAGTACTTC. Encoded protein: CATSRDPLGDTVYEQYF.

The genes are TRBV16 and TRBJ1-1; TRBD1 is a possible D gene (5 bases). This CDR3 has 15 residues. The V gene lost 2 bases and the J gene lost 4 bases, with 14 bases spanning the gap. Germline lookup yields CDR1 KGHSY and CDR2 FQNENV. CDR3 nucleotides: TGTGCCAGCAGCCAAGGAGGGGCTCGGGGCACTGAAGCTTTCTTT. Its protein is CASSQGGARGTEAFF.